This T cell receptor (beta chain) originates from a study of PD-1 blockade in classical Hodgkin lymphoma. The assay was immunoSEQ multiplex PCR, and TCRdb's table has in-frame clones only and misses some. The sample records around 23,000 clones, 88% being singletons. With 2 bases removed from V and 2 bases from J, the gap between germline ends came to 13 bases. Germline V CDR1 and CDR2: KGHSH, LQKENI. The CDR3 is 16 amino acids. Regarding time point: cycle 4 day 1 (C4D1), after six to seven weeks of nivolumab. Every single patient, without exception, relapsed after autologous stem cell transplantation, and brentuximab vedotin exposure varied.

This clonotype originated in a human donor with classical Hodgkin lymphoma. The input for sequencing was peripheral blood mononuclear cells (PBMCs), taken before the fourth cycle of nivolumab. The chain links TRBV18 to TRBJ1-3; D is uncertain. The CDR3 DNA sequence: TGTGCCAGCTCACCAGGATTAGGCACCACTGGAAACACCATATATTTT. Its translation is CASSPGLGTTGNTIYF.